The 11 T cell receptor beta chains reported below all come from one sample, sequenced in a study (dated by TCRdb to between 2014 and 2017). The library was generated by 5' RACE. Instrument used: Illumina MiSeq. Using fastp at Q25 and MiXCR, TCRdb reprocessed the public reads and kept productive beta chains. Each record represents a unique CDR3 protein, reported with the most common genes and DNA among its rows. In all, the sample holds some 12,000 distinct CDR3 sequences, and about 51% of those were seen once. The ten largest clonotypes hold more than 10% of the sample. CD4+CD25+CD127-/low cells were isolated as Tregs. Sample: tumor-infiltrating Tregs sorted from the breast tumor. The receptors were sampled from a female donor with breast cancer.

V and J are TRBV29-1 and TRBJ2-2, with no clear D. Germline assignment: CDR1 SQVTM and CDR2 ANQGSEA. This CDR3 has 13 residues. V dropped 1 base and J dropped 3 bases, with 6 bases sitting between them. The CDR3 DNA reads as TGCAGCGTTGAAGGCAGATACACCGGGGAGCTGTTTTTT. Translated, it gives CSVEGRYTGELFF.

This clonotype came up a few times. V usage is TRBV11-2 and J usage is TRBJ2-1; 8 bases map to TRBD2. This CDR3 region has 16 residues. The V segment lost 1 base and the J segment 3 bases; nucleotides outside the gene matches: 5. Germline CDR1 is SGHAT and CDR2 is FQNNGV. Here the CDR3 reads CASSLVGGRNYNEQFF. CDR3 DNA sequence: TGTGCCAGCAGCTTAGTTGGCGGGAGGAACTACAATGAGCAGTTCTTC.

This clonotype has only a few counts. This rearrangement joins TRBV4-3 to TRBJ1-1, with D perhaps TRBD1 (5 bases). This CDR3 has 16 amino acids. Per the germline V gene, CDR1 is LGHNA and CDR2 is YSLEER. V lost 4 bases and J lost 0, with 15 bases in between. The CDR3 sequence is CASSPNVGRVNTEAFF. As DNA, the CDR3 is TGCGCCAGCAGCCCGAATGTAGGCAGGGTGAACACTGAAGCTTTCTTT.

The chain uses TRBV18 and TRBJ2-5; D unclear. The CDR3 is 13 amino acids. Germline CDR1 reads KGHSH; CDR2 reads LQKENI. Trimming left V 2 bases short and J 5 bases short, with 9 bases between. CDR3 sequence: CASSPLVSETQYF. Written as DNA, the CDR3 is TGTGCCAGCTCACCATTGGTTTCGGAGACCCAGTACTTC.

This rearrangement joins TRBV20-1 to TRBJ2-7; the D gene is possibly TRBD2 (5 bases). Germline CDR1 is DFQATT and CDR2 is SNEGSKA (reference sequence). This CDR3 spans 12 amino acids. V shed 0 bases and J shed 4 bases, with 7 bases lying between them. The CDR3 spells CSAREAEYEQYV. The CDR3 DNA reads TGCAGTGCTAGAGAAGCGGAGTACGAGCAGTACGTC.

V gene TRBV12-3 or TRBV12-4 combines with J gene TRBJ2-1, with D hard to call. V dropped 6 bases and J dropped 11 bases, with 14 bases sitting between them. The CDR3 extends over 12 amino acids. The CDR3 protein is CASRTESGQQFF. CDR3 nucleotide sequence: TGTGCCAGCAGAACAGAATCGGGCCAGCAGTTCTTC.

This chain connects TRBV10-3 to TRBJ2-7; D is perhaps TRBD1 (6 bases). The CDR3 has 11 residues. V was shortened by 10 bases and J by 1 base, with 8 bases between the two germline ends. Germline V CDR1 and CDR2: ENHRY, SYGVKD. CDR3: CASGQSYEQYV. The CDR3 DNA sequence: TGTGCCAGTGGACAGTCCTACGAGCAGTACGTC.

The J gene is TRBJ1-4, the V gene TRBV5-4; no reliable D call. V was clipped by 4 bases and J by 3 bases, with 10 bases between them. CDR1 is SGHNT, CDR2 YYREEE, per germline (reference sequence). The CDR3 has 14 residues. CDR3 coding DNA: TGTGCCAGCAGCCCCGACACAGCTAATGAAAAACTGTTTTTT. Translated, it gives CASSPDTANEKLFF.

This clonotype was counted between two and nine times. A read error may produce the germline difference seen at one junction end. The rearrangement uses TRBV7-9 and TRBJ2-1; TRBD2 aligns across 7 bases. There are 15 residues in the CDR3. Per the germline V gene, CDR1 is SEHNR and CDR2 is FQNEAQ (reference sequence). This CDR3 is CASRLAGSSYNEQFF. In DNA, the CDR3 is TGTGCCAGCAGGTTAGCGGGCAGCTCCTACAATGAGCAGTTCTTC.

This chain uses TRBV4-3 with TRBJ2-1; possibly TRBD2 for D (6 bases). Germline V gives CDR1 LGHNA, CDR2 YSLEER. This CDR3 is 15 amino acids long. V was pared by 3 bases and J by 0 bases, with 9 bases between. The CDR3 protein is CASSQQTSSYNEQFF. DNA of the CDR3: TGCGCCAGCAGCCAGCAGACTAGCTCCTACAATGAGCAGTTCTTC.

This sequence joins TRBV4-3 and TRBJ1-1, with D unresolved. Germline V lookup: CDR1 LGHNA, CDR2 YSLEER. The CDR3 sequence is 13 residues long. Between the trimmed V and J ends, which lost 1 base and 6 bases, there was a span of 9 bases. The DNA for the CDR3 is TGCGCCAGCAGCCAAGGATTCGGGTCTGAAGCTTTCTTT. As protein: CASSQGFGSEAFF.